The rows below give T cell receptor beta chains drawn from one sample of a study of blood T cells in healthy people across ages. TCRdb redid the calling of the 5' RACE reads with MiXCR, one entry per CDR3 protein. The sample consists of 790,000 or so distinct CDR3 sequences, about 61% of them appearing once. The specimen was blood. These receptors were obtained from a man aged 40-55 years in good health. Both conserved end residues are part of each CDR3. Each record gives: clone size, D gene, V gene, J gene, CDR3 protein, CDR3 DNA. D genes are given only for firm matches. Part of the rows lack a size; the others show once, few, many or a class for expanded clones.

-	TRBD2	TRBV20-1	TRBJ2-4	CSARDPLAGGPIAKNIQYF	TGCAGTGCTAGAGATCCCCTAGCGGGGGGGCCGATAGCCAAAAACATTCAGTACTTC
-	TRBD2	TRBV20-1	TRBJ2-3	CSARDLALAGGVTDTQYF	TGCAGTGCTAGAGATCTGGCACTAGCGGGGGGAGTTACAGATACGCAGTATTTT
-	-	TRBV10-3	TRBJ2-5	CAISEKMGRYQETQYF	TGTGCCATCAGTGAGAAAATGGGCAGATACCAAGAGACCCAGTACTTC
-	-	TRBV20-1	TRBJ1-6	CSPTSVSYNSPLHF	TGCAGCCCCACGAGTGTGAGCTATAATTCACCCCTCCACTTT
-	-	TRBV18	TRBJ2-5	CASSLDLAEETQYF	TGTGCCAGCTCCCTAGACCTGGCTGAAGAGACCCAGTACTTC
-	-	TRBV24-1	TRBJ2-3	CATSDIGRTDTQYF	TGTGCCACCAGTGATATAGGCCGAACAGATACGCAGTATTTT
-	TRBD1	TRBV12-3/TRBV12-4	TRBJ1-5	CASSAGQGVGNQPRHF	TGTGCCAGCAGCGCGGGACAGGGGGTCGGCAATCAGCCCCGGCATTTT
few	-	TRBV6-2/TRBV6-3	TRBJ1-1	CASSPRGVNTEAFF	TGTGCCAGCAGCCCAAGGGGGGTGAACACTGAAGCTTTCTTT
-	-	TRBV4-2	TRBJ2-1	CASSQDSRESEQFF	TGTGCCAGCAGCCAAGATTCACGGGAAAGTGAGCAGTTCTTC
-	-	TRBV6-1	TRBJ2-2	CASSERGGTGELFF	TGTGCCAGCAGTGAAAGAGGGGGAACCGGGGAGCTGTTTTTT
-	-	TRBV4-1	TRBJ2-3	CASSLTHLTGSPSTDTQYF	TGCGCCAGCAGTCTCACGCACCTAACGGGCTCACCTAGCACAGATACGCAGTATTTT
-	-	TRBV20-1	TRBJ2-1	CSARDPARGPSSYNEQFF	TGCAGTGCTAGAGATCCGGCGCGGGGGCCAAGCTCCTACAATGAGCAGTTCTTC
-	TRBD2	TRBV4-1	TRBJ2-1	CASSQEWASGGQNEQFF	TGCGCCAGCAGCCAAGAATGGGCTAGCGGGGGGCAGAATGAGCAGTTCTTC
-	TRBD1	TRBV6-5	TRBJ1-1	CASSRRQGINTEAFF	TGTGCCAGCAGTCGCCGACAGGGGATAAACACTGAAGCTTTCTTT
-	TRBD2	TRBV7-2	TRBJ2-7	CASSLGASGTYEQYF	TGTGCCAGCAGCTTAGGTGCTAGCGGCACCTACGAGCAGTACTTC
-	-	TRBV4-1	TRBJ2-4	CASSQGQIKNIQYF	TGCGCCAGCAGCCAAGGTCAGATCAAAAACATTCAGTACTTC
-	TRBD1	TRBV4-3	TRBJ2-7	CASSHKFGQATYEQYF	TGCGCCAGCAGCCATAAGTTCGGACAGGCAACCTACGAGCAGTACTTC
-	-	TRBV28	TRBJ2-7	CASSLLPAGENEQYF	TGTGCCAGCAGTTTACTCCCTGCAGGGGAAAACGAGCAGTACTTC
-	-	TRBV29-1	TRBJ2-6	CSAATSGANVLTF	TGCAGCGCCGCCACCTCTGGGGCCAACGTCCTGACTTTC
few	-	TRBV5-1	TRBJ2-5	CASSNPSGGETQYF	TGCGCCAGCAGTAACCCCTCTGGGGGAGAGACCCAGTACTTC
-	TRBD2	TRBV5-1	TRBJ2-5	CASAVLGGETQYF	TGCGCCAGCGCTGTGCTGGGGGGGGAGACCCAGTACTTC
-	-	TRBV15	TRBJ2-7	CATSRRRAYEQYF	TGTGCCACCAGCAGACGTAGGGCCTACGAGCAGTACTTC
-	-	TRBV9	TRBJ2-3	CASSVTGYGTSTDTQYF	TGTGCCAGCAGCGTAACGGGGTATGGGACTAGCACAGATACGCAGTATTTT
-	-	TRBV4-3	TRBJ1-4	CASSPGPSLSANEKLFF	TGCGCCAGCAGCCCGGGACCATCGCTTAGTGCTAATGAAAAACTGTTTTTT
few	-	TRBV2	TRBJ2-7	CASSVRNEQYF	TGTGCCAGCAGTGTGCGTAACGAGCAGTACTTC
-	TRBD2	TRBV25-1	TRBJ2-5	CASSELGGRETQYF	TGTGCCAGCAGTGAATTGGGGGGGAGGGAGACCCAGTACTTC
-	-	TRBV7-3	TRBJ2-5	CASSPTGKSYNEQYF	TGTGCCAGCAGCCCGACAGGAAAATCCTACAATGAGCAGTACTTC
-	-	TRBV7-8	TRBJ1-2	CASSQAGGAGYGYTF	TGTGCCAGCAGCCAGGCTGGGGGGGCGGGCTATGGCTACACCTTC
-	TRBD1	TRBV12-5	TRBJ2-1	CASGQFTGVGSYNEQFF	TGTGCTAGTGGTCAATTCACAGGGGTCGGCTCCTACAATGAGCAGTTCTTC
-	-	TRBV20-1	TRBJ2-4	CSARDPGQLNIQYF	TGCAGTGCTAGAGATCCGGGCCAACTGAACATTCAGTACTTC
-	-	TRBV19	TRBJ2-5	CASSPRGQGLQETQYF	TGTGCCAGTAGCCCTAGGGGACAAGGACTTCAAGAGACCCAGTACTTC
-	-	TRBV21-1	TRBJ1-2	CASSKGRERDSGVYGYTF	TGTGCCAGCAGCAAAGGAAGGGAGAGGGACAGTGGTGTATATGGCTACACCTTC
-	-	TRBV28	TRBJ2-7	CASSHRAVGATYEQYF	TGTGCCAGCAGCCACCGGGCGGTAGGGGCTACCTACGAGCAGTACTTC
-	-	TRBV20-1	TRBJ2-1	CSARLLPANEQFF	TGCAGTGCTAGATTACTTCCGGCGAATGAGCAGTTCTTC
once	-	TRBV12-3/TRBV12-4	TRBJ2-3	CASSFYLGRAIGDTQYF	TGTGCCAGCAGTTTCTATCTAGGAAGAGCGATTGGGGATACGCAGTATTTT
-	-	TRBV4-3	TRBJ1-1	CASSQSIGNTEAFF	TGCGCCAGCAGCCAATCGATTGGGAACACTGAAGCTTTCTTT
few	-	TRBV10-3	TRBJ2-4	CAISDQGAAKNIQYF	TGTGCCATCAGTGATCAAGGGGCAGCCAAAAACATTCAGTACTTC
-	TRBD1	TRBV27	TRBJ2-7	CASSLSEQGAYEQYF	TGTGCCAGCAGTTTATCGGAACAGGGGGCCTACGAGCAGTACTTC
-	TRBD2	TRBV9	TRBJ2-3	CASSVAGGTSVTDTQYF	TGTGCCAGCAGCGTAGCGGGAGGGACTAGCGTCACAGATACGCAGTATTTT
-	-	TRBV12-3/TRBV12-4	TRBJ2-3	CASRVTADAQYF	TGTGCCAGCAGAGTGACAGCCGATGCGCAGTATTTT
few	-	TRBV21-1	TRBJ2-7	CASSQLPGQVLDEQYF	TGTGCCAGCAGCCAACTCCCCGGACAGGTCTTGGATGAGCAGTACTTC
-	-	TRBV20-1	TRBJ1-2	CSARDSRTGHNYGYTF	TGCAGTGCTAGAGACTCCCGGACGGGACATAACTATGGCTACACCTTC
few	TRBD2	TRBV15	TRBJ2-5	CATSRTSGGETQYF	TGTGCCACCAGCAGGACTAGCGGGGGAGAGACCCAGTACTTC
-	-	TRBV20-1	TRBJ1-5	CSVNSMVLSGKPQHF	TGCAGTGTCAATAGTATGGTTCTCAGCGGGAAGCCCCAGCATTTT
-	-	TRBV7-6	TRBJ2-3	CASSWTASTDTQYF	TGTGCCAGCAGCTGGACTGCTAGCACAGATACGCAGTATTTT
-	-	TRBV20-1	TRBJ2-2	CSARDGEGSTGELFF	TGCAGTGCGCGGGACGGAGAGGGGAGCACCGGGGAGCTGTTTTTT
-	TRBD1	TRBV10-3	TRBJ1-1	CAIRDGQGGTEAFF	TGTGCCATCAGGGATGGACAGGGTGGGACTGAAGCTTTCTTT
-	-	TRBV6-1	TRBJ2-7	CASSEALGLGEQYF	TGTGCCAGCAGTGAAGCTCTCGGGTTGGGAGAGCAGTACTTC
-	-	TRBV20-1	TRBJ2-1	CSARTNSSYNEQFF	TGCAGTGCGCGGACTAACAGCTCCTACAATGAGCAGTTCTTC
few	-	TRBV29-1	TRBJ1-2	CSVEPQGNYGYTF	TGCAGCGTTGAACCCCAGGGCAACTATGGCTACACCTTC
once	TRBD1	TRBV5-1	TRBJ1-5	CASSSGTGVGNQPQHF	TGCGCCAGCAGCTCCGGGACAGGGGTTGGCAATCAGCCCCAGCATTTT
few	-	TRBV11-1	TRBJ2-2	CASSLGVPGAGHTGELFF	TGTGCCAGCAGCTTAGGAGTTCCCGGGGCCGGACACACCGGGGAGCTGTTTTTT
-	-	TRBV11-2	TRBJ2-1	CASSSGPTWEQFF	TGTGCCAGCAGCTCGGGCCCAACATGGGAGCAGTTCTTC
-	TRBD2	TRBV4-1	TRBJ2-3	CASSQKGTSAQSGTDTQYF	TGCGCCAGCAGCCAAAAGGGGACTAGCGCCCAAAGCGGCACAGATACGCAGTATTTT
few	TRBD2	TRBV6-2/TRBV6-3	TRBJ2-1	CASRGEVGRRFF	TGTGCCAGCAGGGGAGAGGTCGGGAGGCGGTTCTTC
few	-	TRBV6-5	TRBJ1-4	CASSYGAATNEKLFF	TGTGCCAGCAGTTACGGGGCGGCAACTAATGAAAAACTGTTTTTT
-	TRBD1	TRBV2	TRBJ1-5	CASSTGGSGNQPQHF	TGTGCCAGCAGTACAGGGGGCTCGGGTAATCAGCCCCAGCATTTT